This T cell receptor beta chain originates from a study of CD8 T cells in Susac syndrome. Germline CDR1 LNHNV, CDR2 YYDKDF (reference sequence). CDR3 size: 15 residues. Trimming at V came to 0 bases and at J to 1 base, leaving 3 bases not matched to a gene. CD8+ and CD4+ T cells taken from blood had their TCR beta sequenced. Fulfillment of recently defined diagnostic criteria for definite or probable disease was shown by the patients with Susac syndrome. Reverse transcription of about 0.5 to 1 ug RNA used random hexamers. Amplification of TCR beta CDR3 spanned 54 Vbeta and 13 Jbeta via immunoSEQ multiplex PCR. TCRdb analysed the immunoSEQ multiplex PCR reads with MiXCR anew, one entry per CDR3 protein. The sample holds 65,000 to 100,000 distinct CDR3 sequences, approximately 96% seen once.

The V and J genes are TRBV15 and TRBJ2-7; TRBD2 agrees at 7 bases. Sequencing was done on a sample of CD8+ T cells from PBMCs. This TCR was sampled from a human donor with Susac syndrome. The CDR3 spells CATSRELAPSYEQYF. The CDR3 nucleotides are TGTGCCACCAGCAGAGAACTAGCGCCTTCCTACGAGCAGTACTTC.